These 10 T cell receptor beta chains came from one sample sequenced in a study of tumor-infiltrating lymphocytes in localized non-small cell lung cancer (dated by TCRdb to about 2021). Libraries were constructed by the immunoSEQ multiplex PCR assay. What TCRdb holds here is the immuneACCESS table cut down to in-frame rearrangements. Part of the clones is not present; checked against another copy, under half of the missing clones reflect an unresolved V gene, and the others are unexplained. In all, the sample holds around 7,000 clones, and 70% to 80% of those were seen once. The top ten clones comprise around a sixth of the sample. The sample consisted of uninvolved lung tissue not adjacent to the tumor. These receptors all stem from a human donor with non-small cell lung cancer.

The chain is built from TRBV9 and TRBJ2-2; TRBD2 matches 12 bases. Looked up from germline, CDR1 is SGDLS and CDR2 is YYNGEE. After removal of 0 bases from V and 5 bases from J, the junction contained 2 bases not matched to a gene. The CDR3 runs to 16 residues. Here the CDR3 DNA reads TGTGCCAGCAGCGTAGCTACTAGCGGGAGGACCGGGGAGCTGTTTTTT. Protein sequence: CASSVATSGRTGELFF.

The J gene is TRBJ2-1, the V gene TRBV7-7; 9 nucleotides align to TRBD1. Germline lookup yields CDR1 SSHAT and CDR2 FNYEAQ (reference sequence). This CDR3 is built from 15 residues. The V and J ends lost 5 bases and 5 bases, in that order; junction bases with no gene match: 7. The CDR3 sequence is CASSPWTGVDNEQFF. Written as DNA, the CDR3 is TGTGCCAGCAGCCCTTGGACAGGGGTGGACAATGAGCAGTTCTTC.

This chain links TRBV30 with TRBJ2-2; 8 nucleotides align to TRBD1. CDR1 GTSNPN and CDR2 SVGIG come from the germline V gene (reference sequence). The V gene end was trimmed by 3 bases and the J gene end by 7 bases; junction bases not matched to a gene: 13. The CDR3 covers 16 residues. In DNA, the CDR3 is TGTGCCTGGAGGAGGATAGGACAGGGTAACTTCGGGGAGCTGTTTTTT. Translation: CAWRRIGQGNFGELFF.

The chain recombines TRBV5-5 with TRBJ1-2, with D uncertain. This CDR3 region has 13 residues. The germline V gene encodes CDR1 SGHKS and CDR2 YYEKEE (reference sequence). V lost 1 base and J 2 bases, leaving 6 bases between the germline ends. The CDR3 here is CASSLNVNYGYTF. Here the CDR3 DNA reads TGTGCCAGCAGCTTGAACGTAAACTATGGCTACACCTTC.

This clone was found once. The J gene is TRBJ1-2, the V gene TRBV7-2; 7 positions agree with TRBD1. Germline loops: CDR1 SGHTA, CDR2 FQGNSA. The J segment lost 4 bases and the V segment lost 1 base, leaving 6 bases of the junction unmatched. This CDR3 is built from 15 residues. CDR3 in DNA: TGTGCCAGCAGCTTAGATAACAGGGGAGCCTATGGCTACACCTTC. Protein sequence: CASSLDNRGAYGYTF.

For the CDR3, the DNA is TGTGCCAGCAGTTTATCTCGCGGCAGGGTTGGGACTGAAGCTTTCTTT. It is translated as CASSLSRGRVGTEAFF. V gene TRBV28 combines with J gene TRBJ1-1, with D tentatively TRBD1 (5 bases). V shed 1 base and J shed 5 bases, with 17 bases lying between them. This CDR3 is built from 16 residues. Germline V gene sequence: CDR1 MDHEN, CDR2 SYDVKM.

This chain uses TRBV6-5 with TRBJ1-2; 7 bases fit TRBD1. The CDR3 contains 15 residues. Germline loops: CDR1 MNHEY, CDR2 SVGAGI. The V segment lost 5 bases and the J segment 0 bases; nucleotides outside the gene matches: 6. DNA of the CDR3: TGTGCCAGCAGTCACGACAGGGAAGCTAACTATGGCTACACCTTC. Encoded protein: CASSHDREANYGYTF.

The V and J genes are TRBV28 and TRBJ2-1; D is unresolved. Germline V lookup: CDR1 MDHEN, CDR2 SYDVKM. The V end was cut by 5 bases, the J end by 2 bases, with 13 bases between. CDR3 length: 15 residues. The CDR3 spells CASSLRVVAYNEQFF. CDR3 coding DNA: TGTGCCAGCAGTCTTCGAGTAGTCGCCTACAATGAGCAGTTCTTC.

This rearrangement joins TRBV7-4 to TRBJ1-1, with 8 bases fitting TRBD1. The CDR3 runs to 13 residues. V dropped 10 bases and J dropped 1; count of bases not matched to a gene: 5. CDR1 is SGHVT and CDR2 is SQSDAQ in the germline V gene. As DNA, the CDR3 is TGTGCCACCAAGACAGGGGAGAACACTGAAGCTTTCTTT. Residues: CATKTGENTEAFF.

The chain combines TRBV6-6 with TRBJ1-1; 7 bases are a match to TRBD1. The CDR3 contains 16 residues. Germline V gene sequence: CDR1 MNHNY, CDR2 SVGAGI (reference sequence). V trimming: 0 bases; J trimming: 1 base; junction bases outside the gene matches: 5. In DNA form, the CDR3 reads TGTGCCAGCAGTTACTCGCCGGGACAGCAGAACACTGAAGCTTTCTTT. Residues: CASSYSPGQQNTEAFF.